The following is a TCR beta chain sequence with its context. Its specificity is not known. The data were obtained in a study of cytomegalovirus exposure and HLA in healthy donors. It was with 60 Vbeta and 13 Jbeta primers that the PCR ran. The table came from immunoSEQ multiplex PCR; TCRdb's copy has only in-frame clones and leaves some out. Here the sample spans over 100,000 clones, 72% being singletons. CDR1 ENHRY and CDR2 SYGVKD come from the germline V gene. CDR3 length equals 13 residues. V lost 6 bases, J lost 6 bases, and 4 bases stayed unmatched. Study-wide results and caveats: Sequencing depth roughly uniform across donors was assumed in presence/absence analyses. A later analysis showed that HLA-associated TCR beta chains had undergone more clonal expansion than equally common others. It was in a later analysis that TCR association rates were seen to vary by HLA locus, highest for DRB1 and lowest for HLA-C.

The V and J genes are TRBV10-3 and TRBJ2-3; 9 bases agree with TRBD2. This sequence was found in a man aged 50 to 59 in good health and CMV-seropositive. Sequences were obtained from PBMCs. The CDR3 DNA reads TGTGCCATCAGGCTAGCGGGATCGGATACGCAGTATTTT. This gives the protein CAIRLAGSDTQYF.